The text below deals with one T cell receptor (beta chain). The entry originates in a study of T cells in Graves' hyperthyroidism and ophthalmopathy. TCR beta CDR3 region amplification was performed from RNA transcripts. TCR CDR3 regions were first amplified by RT-PCR with HTBI primers. Using its own MiXCR run on the multiplex PCR reads, TCRdb lists one record per CDR3 protein. The sample includes about 360,000 distinct CDR3 sequences, around 25% seen only once; the top ten take roughly 70%. Germline V CDR1 and CDR2: SEHNR, FQNEAQ (reference sequence). This CDR3 has 13 residues. Trimming pared 5 bases from V and 12 bases from J, leaving 17 bases between.

This TCR came from a man between 45 and 60 years old with Graves' hyperthyroidism. The sample consisted of blood. The V call is TRBV7-9, the J call TRBJ2-1; weak D call: TRBD2 (5 bases). This CDR3 is CASSLPLREGQFF. The CDR3 nucleotides read TGTGCCAGCAGCCTCCCTTTGAGAGAGGGGCAGTTCTTC.